A selection of T cell receptor beta chains follows, all from one sample in a study of cytomegalovirus exposure and HLA in healthy donors. TCRdb's table, derived via immunoSEQ multiplex PCR, lists solely in-frame clones and lacks some. The table shows around 190,000 clones, with around 80% occurring only once. Input material: PBMCs. These receptors originate from a man aged 35-49 years in good health and CMV-seropositive. Each CDR3 is given without its conserved first and last residue. Each record gives: V gene, J gene, CDR3 protein.

TRBV2,TRBJ2-2,ASMGLAGAGTGELF
TRBV29-1,TRBJ2-1,SPQTGEQF
TRBV7-9,TRBJ1-2,ASSLAVEAHYGYT
TRBV5-1,TRBJ2-1,ASSSPSGGDRNEQF
TRBV4-2,TRBJ1-2,ASSLTGQNGYT
TRBV7-3,TRBJ2-3,ASSFLANTDTQY
TRBV7-9,TRBJ1-4,ASSSTPSTNEKLF
TRBV7-3,TRBJ2-1,ASSRTSGSSYNEQF
TRBV18,TRBJ1-1,ASSPLQGGNTEAF
TRBV6-1,TRBJ1-2,ASIEGQGVNYGYT
TRBV27,TRBJ1-2,ASSLQGLDYGYT
TRBV5-8,TRBJ1-1,ASARRAEAF
TRBV21-1,TRBJ2-7,ASSKAKSGQRVYEQY
TRBV6-1,TRBJ1-2,ASSEAQTGGRYGYT
TRBV7-9,TRBJ2-7,SSSLDQWTGGTHYEQY
TRBV4-3,TRBJ1-2,ASSRTFTGGAEGYT
TRBV6-5,TRBJ1-3,ASRGRDSGNTIY
TRBV2,TRBJ2-7,ASSVQGRNEQY
TRBV6-1,TRBJ2-4,ASSNRVYSQY
TRBV28,TRBJ2-3,ASRGALAGGSTDTQY
TRBV19,TRBJ1-1,ASSQAGNTEAF
TRBV18,TRBJ2-5,ASSPRQIQETQY
TRBV14,TRBJ2-6,ASSQDSEGRLAGEFGGANVLT
TRBV18,TRBJ2-1,ASSPPQGTSGYNEQF
TRBV7-6,TRBJ1-4,ASSLAGGPNEKLF
TRBV28,TRBJ1-4,ASSPYRGATNEKLF
TRBV2,TRBJ2-7,ASSDNRGPLSEQY
TRBV29-1,TRBJ1-1,SALRGGDEAF
TRBV19,TRBJ2-7,ASIPKLAGGSYEQY
TRBV5-6,TRBJ1-1,ASSMQGAPNTEAF
TRBV6-5,TRBJ1-1,ASSPTGQPYTEAF
TRBV5-6,TRBJ2-1,ASSGGLAGAEQF
TRBV5-4,TRBJ2-1,ASSSPDRVDQQF
TRBV7-9,TRBJ1-1,ASSLRGSVRNTEAF
TRBV6-6,TRBJ2-1,ASTPRGTDNEQF
TRBV4-2,TRBJ1-1,ASSPGGRPFEAF
TRBV5-6,TRBJ2-4,ASSPPGGGLAKNIQY
TRBV28,TRBJ2-1,ASTSGGAGYNEQF
TRBV14,TRBJ2-7,ASSQGRNSYEQY
TRBV6-5,TRBJ1-5,ASRDAGSNQPQH
TRBV27,TRBJ1-2,ASRPPGQGYGYT
TRBV2,TRBJ1-1,ASSNRDRRVNTEAF